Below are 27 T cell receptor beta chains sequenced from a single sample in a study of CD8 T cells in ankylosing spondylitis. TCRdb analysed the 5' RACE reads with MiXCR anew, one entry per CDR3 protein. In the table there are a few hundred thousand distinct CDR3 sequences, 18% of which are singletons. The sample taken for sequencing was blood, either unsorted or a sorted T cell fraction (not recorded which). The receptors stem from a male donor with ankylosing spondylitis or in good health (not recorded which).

Here the CDR3 reads CATSDPSDEQYF. CDR3 sequence (DNA): TGTGCCACCAGTGATCCCTCAGACGAGCAGTACTTC. The chain has TRBV24-1 and TRBJ2-7; D unresolved. Trimming stripped 3 bases from V and 5 bases from J, with 7 bases between. The CDR3 has 12 amino acids. Germline V gene data show CDR1 as KGHDR and CDR2 as SFDVKD.

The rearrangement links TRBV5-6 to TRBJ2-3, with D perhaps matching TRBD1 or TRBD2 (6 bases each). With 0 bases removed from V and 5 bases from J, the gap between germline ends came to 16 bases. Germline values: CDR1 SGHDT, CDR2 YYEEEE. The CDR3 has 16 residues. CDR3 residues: CASSLVRGATGDTQYF. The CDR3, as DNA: TGTGCCAGCAGCTTGGTGAGGGGGGCTACTGGAGATACGCAGTATTTT.

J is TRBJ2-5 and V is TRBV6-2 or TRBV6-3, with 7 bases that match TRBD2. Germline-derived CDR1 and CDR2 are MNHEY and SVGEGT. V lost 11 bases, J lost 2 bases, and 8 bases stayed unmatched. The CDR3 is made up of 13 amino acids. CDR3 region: CAGGAGEQETQYF. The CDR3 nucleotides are TGTGCCGGCGGTGCGGGGGAACAAGAGACCCAGTACTTC.

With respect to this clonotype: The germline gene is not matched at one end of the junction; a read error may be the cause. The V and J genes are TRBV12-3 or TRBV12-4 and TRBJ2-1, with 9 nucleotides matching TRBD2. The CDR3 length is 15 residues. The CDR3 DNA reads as TGTGCCAGCAACCCAGAACTAGCGGGCTACAATGTGCAGTTCTTC. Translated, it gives CASNPELAGYNVQFF.

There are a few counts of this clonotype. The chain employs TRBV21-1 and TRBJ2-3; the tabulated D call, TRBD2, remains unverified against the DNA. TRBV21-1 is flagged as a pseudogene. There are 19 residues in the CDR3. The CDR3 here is CASSKEKGGREESTDTQYF. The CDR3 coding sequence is TGTGCCAGCAGCAAAGAAAAGGGCGGGAGGGAAGAAAGCACAGATACGCAGTATTTT.

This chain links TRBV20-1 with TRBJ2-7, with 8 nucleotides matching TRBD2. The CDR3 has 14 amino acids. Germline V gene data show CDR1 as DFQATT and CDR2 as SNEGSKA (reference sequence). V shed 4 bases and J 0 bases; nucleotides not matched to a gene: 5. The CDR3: CSAKTSVLSYEQYF. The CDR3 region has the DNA TGCAGTGCTAAGACTAGCGTGCTCTCCTACGAGCAGTACTTC.

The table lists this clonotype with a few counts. The CDR3 region is CASRPIRGPNQETQYF. The DNA for the CDR3 is TGTGCCAGCAGGCCAATCAGGGGGCCCAACCAAGAGACCCAGTACTTC. The J gene is TRBJ2-5, the V gene TRBV6-1; 8 bases agree with TRBD1. This CDR3 spans 16 amino acids. The V gene end was trimmed by 6 bases and the J gene end by 0 bases; junction bases not matched to a gene: 9. Germline-derived CDR1 and CDR2 are MNHNS and SASEGT.

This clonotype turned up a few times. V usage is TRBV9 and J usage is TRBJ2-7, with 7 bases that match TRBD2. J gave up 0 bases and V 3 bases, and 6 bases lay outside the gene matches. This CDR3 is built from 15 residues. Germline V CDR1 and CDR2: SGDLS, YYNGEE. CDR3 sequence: CASSAYRDYSYEQYF. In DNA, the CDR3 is TGTGCCAGCAGCGCATACCGGGACTACTCCTACGAGCAGTACTTC.

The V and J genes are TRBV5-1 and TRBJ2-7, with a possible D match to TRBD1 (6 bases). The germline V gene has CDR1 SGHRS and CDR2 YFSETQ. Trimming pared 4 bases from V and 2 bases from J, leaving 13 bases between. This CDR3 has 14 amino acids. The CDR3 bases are TGCGCCAGCAGCGAAATACAGGGAACCTACGAGCAGTACTTC. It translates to CASSEIQGTYEQYF.

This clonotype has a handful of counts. Written as DNA, the CDR3 is TGCAGTGCTAGTCCCCTACGGGAGTATAACGAGCAGTACTTC. Translated: CSASPLREYNEQYF. The chain joins TRBV20-1 to TRBJ2-7; weak D call: TRBD2 (6 bases). The V gene's germline CDR1 is DFQATT and CDR2 SNEGSKA (reference sequence). The CDR3 runs 14 residues. Trimming stripped 3 bases from V and 5 bases from J, with 17 bases between.

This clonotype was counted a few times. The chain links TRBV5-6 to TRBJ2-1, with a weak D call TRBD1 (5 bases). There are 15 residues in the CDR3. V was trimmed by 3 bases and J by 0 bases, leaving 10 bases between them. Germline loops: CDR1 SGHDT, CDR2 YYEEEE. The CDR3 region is CASSWQGSSYNEQFF. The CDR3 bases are TGTGCCAGCAGCTGGCAGGGCAGCTCCTACAATGAGCAGTTCTTC.

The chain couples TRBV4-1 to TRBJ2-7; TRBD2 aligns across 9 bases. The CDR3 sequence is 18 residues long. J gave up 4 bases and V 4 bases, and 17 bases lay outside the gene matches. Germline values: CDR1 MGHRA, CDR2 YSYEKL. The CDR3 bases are TGCGCCAGCAGCCCACAGACAACAGGGCGGGAGGGCCGGTACGAGCAGTACTTC. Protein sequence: CASSPQTTGREGRYEQYF.

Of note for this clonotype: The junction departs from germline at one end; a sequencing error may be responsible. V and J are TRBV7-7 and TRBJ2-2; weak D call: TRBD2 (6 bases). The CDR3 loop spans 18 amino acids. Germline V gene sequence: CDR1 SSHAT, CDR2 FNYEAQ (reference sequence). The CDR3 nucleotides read TGTGCTAGCAGCTTAGCGTATCTGCTCTCGGGAGACACCGGGGAGCTGTTTTTT. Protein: CASSLAYLLSGDTGELFF.

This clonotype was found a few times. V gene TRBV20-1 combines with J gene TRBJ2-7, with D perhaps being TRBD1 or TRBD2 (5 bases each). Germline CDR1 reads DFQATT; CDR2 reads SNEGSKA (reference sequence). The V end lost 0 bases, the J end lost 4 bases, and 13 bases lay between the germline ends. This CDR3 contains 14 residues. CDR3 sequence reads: CSARDLGGSYEQYF. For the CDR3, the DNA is TGCAGTGCTAGAGATCTTGGGGGTTCGTACGAGCAGTACTTC.

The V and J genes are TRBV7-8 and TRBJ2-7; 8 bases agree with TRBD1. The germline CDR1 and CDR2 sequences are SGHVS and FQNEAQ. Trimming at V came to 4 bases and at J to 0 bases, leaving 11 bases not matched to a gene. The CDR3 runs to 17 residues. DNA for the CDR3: TGTGCCAGCAGCTCCAGTGGGGACAGGCCGACCTCCTACGAGCAGTACTTC. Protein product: CASSSSGDRPTSYEQYF.

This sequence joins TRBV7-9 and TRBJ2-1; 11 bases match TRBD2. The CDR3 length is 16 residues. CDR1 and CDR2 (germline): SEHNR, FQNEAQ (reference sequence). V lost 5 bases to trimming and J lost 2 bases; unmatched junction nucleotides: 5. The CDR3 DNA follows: TGTGCCAGCAGCCCCCGACTAGCGGGACCCTACAATGAGCAGTTCTTC. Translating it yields CASSPRLAGPYNEQFF.

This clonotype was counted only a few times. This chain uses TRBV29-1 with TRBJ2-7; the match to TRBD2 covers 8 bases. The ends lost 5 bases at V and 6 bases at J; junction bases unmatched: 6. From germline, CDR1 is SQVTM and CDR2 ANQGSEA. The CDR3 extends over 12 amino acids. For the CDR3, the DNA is TGCAGCGTTCCCAGCGGGGGTCGCGAGCAGTACTTC. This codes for CSVPSGGREQYF.

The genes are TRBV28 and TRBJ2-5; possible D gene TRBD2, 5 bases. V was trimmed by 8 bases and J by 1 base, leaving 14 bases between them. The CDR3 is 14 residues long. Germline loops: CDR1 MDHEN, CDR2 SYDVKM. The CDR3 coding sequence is TGTGCCAGCTCCCCCTCGGGGATCCAAGAGACCCAGTACTTC. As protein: CASSPSGIQETQYF.

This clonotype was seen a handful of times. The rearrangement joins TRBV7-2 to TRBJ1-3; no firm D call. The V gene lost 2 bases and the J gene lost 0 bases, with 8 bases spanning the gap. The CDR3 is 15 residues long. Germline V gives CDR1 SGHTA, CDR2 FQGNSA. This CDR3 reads CASSLRASSGNTIYF. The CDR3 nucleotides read TGTGCCAGCAGCTTACGGGCTAGCTCTGGAAACACCATATATTTT.

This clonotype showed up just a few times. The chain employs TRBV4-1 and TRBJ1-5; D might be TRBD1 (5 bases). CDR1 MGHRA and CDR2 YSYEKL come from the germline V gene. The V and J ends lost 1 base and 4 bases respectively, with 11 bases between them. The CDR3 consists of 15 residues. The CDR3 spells CASSQAGIGNQPQHF. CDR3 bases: TGCGCCAGCAGCCAAGCAGGGATAGGTAATCAGCCCCAGCATTTT.

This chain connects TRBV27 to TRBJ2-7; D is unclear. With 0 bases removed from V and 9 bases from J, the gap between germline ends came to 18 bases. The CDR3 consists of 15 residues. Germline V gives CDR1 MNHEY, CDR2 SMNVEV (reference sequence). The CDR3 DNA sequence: TGTGCCAGCAGTTTATCGCGAGCTAGTTCATATGGGCAGTACTTC. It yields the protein CASSLSRASSYGQYF.

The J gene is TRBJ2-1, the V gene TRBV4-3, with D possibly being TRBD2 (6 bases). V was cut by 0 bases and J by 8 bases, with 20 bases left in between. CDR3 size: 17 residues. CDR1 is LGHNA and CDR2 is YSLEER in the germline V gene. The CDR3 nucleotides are TGCGCCAGCAGCCAAGATTTGTGGGCGGGATTGCGTTATGAGCAGTTCTTC. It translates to CASSQDLWAGLRYEQFF.

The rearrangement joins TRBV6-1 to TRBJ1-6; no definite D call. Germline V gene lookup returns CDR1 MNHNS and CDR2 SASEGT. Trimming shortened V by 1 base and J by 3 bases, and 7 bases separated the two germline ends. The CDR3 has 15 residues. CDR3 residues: CASSEGSLYNSPLHF. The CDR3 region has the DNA TGTGCCAGCAGTGAAGGCAGTCTCTATAATTCACCCCTCCACTTT.

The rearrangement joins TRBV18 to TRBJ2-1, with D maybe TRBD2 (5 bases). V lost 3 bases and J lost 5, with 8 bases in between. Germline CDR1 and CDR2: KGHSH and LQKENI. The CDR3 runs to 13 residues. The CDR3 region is CASSPSGNNEQFF. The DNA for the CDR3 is TGTGCCAGCTCACCCTCCGGGAACAATGAGCAGTTCTTC. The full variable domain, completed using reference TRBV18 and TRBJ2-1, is NAGVMQNPRHLVRRRGQEARLRCSPMKGHSHVYWYRQLPEEGLKFMVYLQKENIIDESGMPKERFSAEFPKEGPSILRIQQVVRGDSAAYFCASSPSGNNEQFFGPGTRLTVL.

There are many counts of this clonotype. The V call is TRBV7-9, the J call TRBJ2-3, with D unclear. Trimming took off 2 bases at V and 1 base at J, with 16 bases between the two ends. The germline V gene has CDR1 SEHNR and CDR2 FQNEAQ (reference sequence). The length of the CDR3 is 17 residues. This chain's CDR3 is CASSLRIERGGTDTQYF. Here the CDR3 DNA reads TGTGCCAGCAGCTTAAGGATCGAGCGCGGTGGCACAGATACGCAGTATTTT.

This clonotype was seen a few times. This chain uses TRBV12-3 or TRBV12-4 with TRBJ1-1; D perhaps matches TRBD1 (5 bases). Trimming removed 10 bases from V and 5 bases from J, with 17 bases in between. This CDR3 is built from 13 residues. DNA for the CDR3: TGTGCCACTTCGGGGGGGGGTTGGACTGAAGCTTTCTTT. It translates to CATSGGGWTEAFF.

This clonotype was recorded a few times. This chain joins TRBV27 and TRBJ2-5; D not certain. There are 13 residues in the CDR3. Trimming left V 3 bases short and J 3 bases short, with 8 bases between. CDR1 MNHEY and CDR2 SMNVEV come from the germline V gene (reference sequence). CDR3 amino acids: CASSFEGKETQYF. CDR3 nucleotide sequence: TGTGCCAGCAGTTTCGAAGGGAAAGAGACCCAGTACTTC.